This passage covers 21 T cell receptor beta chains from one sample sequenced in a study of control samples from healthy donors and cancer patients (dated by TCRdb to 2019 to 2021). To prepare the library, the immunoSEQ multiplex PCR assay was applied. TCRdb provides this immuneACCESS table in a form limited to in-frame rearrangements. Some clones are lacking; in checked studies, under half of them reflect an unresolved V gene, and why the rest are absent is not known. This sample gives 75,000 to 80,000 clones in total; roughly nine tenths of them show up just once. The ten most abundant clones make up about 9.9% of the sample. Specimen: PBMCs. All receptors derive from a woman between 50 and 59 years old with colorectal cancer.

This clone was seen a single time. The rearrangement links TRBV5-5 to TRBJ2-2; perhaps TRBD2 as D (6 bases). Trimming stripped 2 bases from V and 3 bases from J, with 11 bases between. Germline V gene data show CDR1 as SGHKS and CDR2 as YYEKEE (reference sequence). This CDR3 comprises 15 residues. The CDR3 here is CASSLGRSDTGELFF. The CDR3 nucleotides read TGTGCCAGCAGCTTAGGGAGGTCCGACACCGGGGAGCTGTTTTTT.

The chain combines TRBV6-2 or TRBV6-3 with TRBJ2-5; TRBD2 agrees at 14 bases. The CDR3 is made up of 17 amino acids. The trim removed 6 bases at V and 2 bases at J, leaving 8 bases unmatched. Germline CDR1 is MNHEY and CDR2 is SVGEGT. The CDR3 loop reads CASSGTSGGRWQETQYF. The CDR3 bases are TGTGCCAGCAGCGGGACTAGCGGGGGTCGGTGGCAAGAGACCCAGTACTTC.

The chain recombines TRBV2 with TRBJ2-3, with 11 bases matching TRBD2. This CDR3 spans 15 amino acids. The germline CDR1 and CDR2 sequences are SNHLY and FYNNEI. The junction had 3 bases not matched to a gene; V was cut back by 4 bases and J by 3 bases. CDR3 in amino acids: CASSGIAGGTDTQYF. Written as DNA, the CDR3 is TGTGCCAGCAGTGGGATAGCGGGGGGGACAGATACGCAGTATTTT. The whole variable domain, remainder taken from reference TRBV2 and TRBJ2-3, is EPEVTQTPSHQVTQMGQEVILRCVPISNHLYFYWYRQILGQKVEFLVSFYNNEISEKSEIFDDQFSVERPDGSNFTLKIRSTKLEDSAMYFCASSGIAGGTDTQYFGPGTRLTVL.

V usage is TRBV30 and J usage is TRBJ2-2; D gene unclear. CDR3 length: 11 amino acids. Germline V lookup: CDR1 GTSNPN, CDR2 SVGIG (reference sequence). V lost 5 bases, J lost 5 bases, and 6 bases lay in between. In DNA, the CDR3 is TGTGCCTGGGATCCAACCGGGGAGCTGTTTTTT. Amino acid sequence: CAWDPTGELFF.

This CDR3 reads CASSIGRVPVLNEKLFF. The CDR3 region has the DNA TGTGCCAGTAGTATCGGCAGGGTGCCCGTTCTGAATGAAAAACTGTTTTTT. The chain carries TRBV19 and TRBJ1-4, with D possibly being TRBD1 (5 bases). The CDR3 covers 17 residues. Germline V gene lookup returns CDR1 LNHDA and CDR2 SQIVND (reference sequence). Trimming cost V 3 bases and J 5 bases, with 19 bases left between them.

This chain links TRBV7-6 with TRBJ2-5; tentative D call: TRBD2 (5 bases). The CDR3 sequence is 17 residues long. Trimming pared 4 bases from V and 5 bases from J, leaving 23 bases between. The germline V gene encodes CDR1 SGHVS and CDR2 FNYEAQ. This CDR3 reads CASSYGGVLAGGETQYF. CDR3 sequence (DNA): TGTGCCAGCAGCTATGGTGGGGTTCTAGCTGGTGGGGAGACCCAGTACTTC.

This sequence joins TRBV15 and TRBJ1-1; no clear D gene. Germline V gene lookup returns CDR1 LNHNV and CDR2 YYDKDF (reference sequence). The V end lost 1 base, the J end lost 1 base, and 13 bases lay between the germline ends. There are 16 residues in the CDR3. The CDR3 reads CATSRAVVEPNTEAFF. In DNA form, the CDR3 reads TGTGCCACCAGCAGAGCCGTGGTGGAACCGAACACTGAAGCTTTCTTT.

The CDR3 reads CASSLAGLAGGPDTQYF. The CDR3 DNA reads as TGTGCCAGCAGCTTGGCCGGACTAGCGGGGGGACCTGATACGCAGTATTTT. This chain joins TRBV5-4 and TRBJ2-3; TRBD2 matches 14 bases. Germline CDR1 is SGHNT and CDR2 is YYREEE (reference sequence). The trim removed 0 bases at V and 6 bases at J, leaving 6 bases unmatched. The length of the CDR3 is 17 residues.

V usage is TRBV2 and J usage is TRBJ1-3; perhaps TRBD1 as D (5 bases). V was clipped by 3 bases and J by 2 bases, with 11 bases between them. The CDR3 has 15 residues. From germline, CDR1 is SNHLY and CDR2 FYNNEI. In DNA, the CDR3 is TGTGCCAGCAGTGACAGGGCCGAGGCTGGAAACACCATATATTTT. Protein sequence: CASSDRAEAGNTIYF. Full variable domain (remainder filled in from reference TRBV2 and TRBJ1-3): EPEVTQTPSHQVTQMGQEVILRCVPISNHLYFYWYRQILGQKVEFLVSFYNNEISEKSEIFDDQFSVERPDGSNFTLKIRSTKLEDSAMYFCASSDRAEAGNTIYFGEGSWLTVV.

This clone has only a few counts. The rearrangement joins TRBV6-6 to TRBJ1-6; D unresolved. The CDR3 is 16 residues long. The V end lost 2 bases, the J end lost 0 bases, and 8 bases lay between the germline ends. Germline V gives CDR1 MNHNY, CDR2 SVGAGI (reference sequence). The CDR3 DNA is TGTGCCAGCAGTTACAGCAGGAGCTCCTATAATTCACCCCTCCACTTT. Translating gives CASSYSRSSYNSPLHF.

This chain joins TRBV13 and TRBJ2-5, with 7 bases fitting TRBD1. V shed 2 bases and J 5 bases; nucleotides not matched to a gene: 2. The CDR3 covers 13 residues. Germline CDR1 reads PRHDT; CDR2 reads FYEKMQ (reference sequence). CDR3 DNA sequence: TGTGCCAGCAGCTTAACAGGGGTCGAGACCCAGTACTTC. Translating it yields CASSLTGVETQYF. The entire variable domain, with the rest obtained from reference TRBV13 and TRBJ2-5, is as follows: AAGVIQSPRHLIKEKRETATLKCYPIPRHDTVYWYQQGPGQDPQFLISFYEKMQSDKGSIPDRFSAQQFSDYHSELNMSSLELGDSALYFCASSLTGVETQYFGPGTRLLVL.

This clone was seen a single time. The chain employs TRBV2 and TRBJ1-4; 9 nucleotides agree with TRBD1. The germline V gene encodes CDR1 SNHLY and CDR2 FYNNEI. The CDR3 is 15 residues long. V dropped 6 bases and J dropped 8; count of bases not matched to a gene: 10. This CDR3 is CASSPRTGVQEKLFF. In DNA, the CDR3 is TGTGCCAGCAGCCCCCGGACAGGGGTTCAGGAAAAACTGTTTTTT.

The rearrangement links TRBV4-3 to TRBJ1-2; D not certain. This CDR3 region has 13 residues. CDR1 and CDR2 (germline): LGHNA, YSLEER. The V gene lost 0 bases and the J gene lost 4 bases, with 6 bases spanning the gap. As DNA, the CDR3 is TGCGCCAGCAGCCAAGATGTTAGCTATGGCTACACCTTC. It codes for CASSQDVSYGYTF.

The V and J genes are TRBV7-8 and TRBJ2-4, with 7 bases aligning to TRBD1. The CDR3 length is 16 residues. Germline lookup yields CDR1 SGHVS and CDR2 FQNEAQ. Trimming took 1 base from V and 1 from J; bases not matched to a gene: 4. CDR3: CASSLGNRGAKNIQYF. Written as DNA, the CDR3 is TGTGCCAGCAGCTTAGGTAACAGGGGTGCCAAAAACATTCAGTACTTC.

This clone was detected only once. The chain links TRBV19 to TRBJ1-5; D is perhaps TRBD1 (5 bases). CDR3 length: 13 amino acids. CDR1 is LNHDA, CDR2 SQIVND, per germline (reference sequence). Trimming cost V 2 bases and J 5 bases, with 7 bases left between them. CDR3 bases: TGTGCCAGTAGTATAAAGGGGTATCAGCCCCAGCATTTT. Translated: CASSIKGYQPQHF.

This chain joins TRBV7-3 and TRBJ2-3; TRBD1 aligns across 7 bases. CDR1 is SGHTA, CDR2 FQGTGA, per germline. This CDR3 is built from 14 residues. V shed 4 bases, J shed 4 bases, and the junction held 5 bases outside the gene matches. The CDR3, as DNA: TGTGCCAGCAGCTCGACAGGGCCGGCAGATACGCAGTATTTT. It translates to CASSSTGPADTQYF.

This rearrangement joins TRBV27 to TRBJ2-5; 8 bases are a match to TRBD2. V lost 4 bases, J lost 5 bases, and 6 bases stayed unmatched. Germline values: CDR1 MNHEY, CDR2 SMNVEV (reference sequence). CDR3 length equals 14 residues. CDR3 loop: CASSSALAGETQYF. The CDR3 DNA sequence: TGTGCCAGCAGTTCTGCCTTAGCGGGGGAGACCCAGTACTTC.

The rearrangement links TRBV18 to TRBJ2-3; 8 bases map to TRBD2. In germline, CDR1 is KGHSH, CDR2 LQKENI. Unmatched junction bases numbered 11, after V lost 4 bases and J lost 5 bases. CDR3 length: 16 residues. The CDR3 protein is CASSRLVGGAGDTQYF. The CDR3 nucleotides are TGTGCCAGCTCACGGCTTGTCGGGGGGGCCGGAGATACGCAGTATTTT. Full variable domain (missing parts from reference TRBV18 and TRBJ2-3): NAGVMQNPRHLVRRRGQEARLRCSPMKGHSHVYWYRQLPEEGLKFMVYLQKENIIDESGMPKERFSAEFPKEGPSILRIQQVVRGDSAAYFCASSRLVGGAGDTQYFGPGTRLTVL.

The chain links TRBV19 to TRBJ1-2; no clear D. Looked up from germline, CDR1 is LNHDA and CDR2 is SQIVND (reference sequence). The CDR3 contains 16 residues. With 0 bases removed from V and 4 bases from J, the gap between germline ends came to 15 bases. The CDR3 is CASSIEAQPWGYGYTF. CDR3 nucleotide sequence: TGTGCCAGTAGTATAGAAGCGCAGCCTTGGGGCTATGGCTACACCTTC.

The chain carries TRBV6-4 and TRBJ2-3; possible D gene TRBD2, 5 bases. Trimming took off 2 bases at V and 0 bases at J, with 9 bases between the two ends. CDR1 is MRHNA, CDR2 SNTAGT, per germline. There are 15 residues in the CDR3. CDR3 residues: CASSDKAASTDTQYF. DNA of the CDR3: TGTGCCAGCAGTGACAAAGCGGCTAGCACAGATACGCAGTATTTT.

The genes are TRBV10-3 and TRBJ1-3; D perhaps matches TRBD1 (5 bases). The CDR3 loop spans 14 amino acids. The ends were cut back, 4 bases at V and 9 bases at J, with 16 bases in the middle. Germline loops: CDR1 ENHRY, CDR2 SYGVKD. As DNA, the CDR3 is TGTGCCATCAGTGCTGGGGGGGACTTTGGCACCATATATTTT. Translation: CAISAGGDFGTIYF.